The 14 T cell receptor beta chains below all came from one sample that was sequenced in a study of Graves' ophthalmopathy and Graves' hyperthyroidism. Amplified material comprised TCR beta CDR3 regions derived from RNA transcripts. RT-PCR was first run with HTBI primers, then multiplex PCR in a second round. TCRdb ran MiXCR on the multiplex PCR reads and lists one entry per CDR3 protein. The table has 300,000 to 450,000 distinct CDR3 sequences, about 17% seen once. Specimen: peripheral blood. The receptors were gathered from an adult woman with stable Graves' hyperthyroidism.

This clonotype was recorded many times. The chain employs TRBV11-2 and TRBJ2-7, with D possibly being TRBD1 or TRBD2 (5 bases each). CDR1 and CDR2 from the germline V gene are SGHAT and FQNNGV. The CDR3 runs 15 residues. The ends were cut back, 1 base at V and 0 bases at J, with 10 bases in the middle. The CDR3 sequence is CASSLGRGLSYEQYF. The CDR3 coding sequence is TGTGCCAGCAGCTTAGGTCGGGGCCTCTCCTACGAGCAGTACTTC.

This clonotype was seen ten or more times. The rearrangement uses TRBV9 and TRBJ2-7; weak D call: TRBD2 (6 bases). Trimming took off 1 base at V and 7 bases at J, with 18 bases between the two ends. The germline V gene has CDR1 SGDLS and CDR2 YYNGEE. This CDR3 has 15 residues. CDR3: CASSVSGDVRGEQYF. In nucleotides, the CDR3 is TGTGCCAGCAGCGTATCCGGGGACGTCCGGGGGGAGCAGTACTTC. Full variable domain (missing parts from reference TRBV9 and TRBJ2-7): DSGVTQTPKHLITATGQRVTLRCSPRSGDLSVYWYQQSLDQGLQFLIQYYNGEERAKGNILERFSAQQFPDLHSELNLSSLELGDSALYFCASSVSGDVRGEQYFGPGTRLTVT.

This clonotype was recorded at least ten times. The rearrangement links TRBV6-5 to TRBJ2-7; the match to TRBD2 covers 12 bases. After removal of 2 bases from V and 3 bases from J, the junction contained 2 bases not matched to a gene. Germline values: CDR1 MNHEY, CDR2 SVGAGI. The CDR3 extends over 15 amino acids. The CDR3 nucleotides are TGTGCCAGCAGTTACGCTAGCGGGAGGGTCTACGAGCAGTACTTC. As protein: CASSYASGRVYEQYF.

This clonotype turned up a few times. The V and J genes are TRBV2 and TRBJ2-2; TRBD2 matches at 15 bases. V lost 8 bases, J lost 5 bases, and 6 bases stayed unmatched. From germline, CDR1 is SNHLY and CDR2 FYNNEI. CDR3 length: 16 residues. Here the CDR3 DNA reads TGTGCCAGCGGGACTAGCGGGAGGAAGTTAACCGGGGAGCTGTTTTTT. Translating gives CASGTSGRKLTGELFF.

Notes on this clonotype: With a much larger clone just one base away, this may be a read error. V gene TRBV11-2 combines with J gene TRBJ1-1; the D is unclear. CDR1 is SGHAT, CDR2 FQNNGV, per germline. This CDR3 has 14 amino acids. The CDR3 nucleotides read TGTGTCAGCAGCTCGGACGGTTTGAACACTGAAGCTTTCTTT. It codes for CVSSSDGLNTEAFF.

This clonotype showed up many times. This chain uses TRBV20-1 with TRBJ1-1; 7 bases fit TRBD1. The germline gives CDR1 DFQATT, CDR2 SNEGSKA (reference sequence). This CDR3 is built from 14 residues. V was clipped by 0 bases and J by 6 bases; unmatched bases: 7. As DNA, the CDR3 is TGCAGTGCTAGAGATATGCGGGACAGTCCTGAAGCTTTCTTT. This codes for CSARDMRDSPEAFF.

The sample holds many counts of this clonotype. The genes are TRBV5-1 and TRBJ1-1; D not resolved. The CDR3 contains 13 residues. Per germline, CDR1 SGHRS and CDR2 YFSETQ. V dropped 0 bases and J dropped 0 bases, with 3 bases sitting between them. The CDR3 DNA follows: TGCGCCAGCAGCTTGGTTGTGAACACTGAAGCTTTCTTT. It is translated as CASSLVVNTEAFF. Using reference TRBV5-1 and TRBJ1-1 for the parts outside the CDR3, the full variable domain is KAGVTQTPRYLIKTRGQQVTLSCSPISGHRSVSWYQQTPGQGLQFLFEYFSETQRNKGNFPGRFSGRQFSNSRSEMNVSTLELGDSALYLCASSLVVNTEAFFGQGTRLTVV.

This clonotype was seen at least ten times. The CDR3 sequence is CASSRTPGPRGTEAFF. The CDR3 DNA reads TGTGCCAGCAGCCGAACCCCGGGACCCAGAGGCACTGAAGCTTTCTTT. This rearrangement joins TRBV16 to TRBJ1-1, with D tentatively TRBD1 (5 bases). The CDR3 extends over 16 amino acids. Germline-derived CDR1 and CDR2 are KGHSY and FQNENV. The V end was cut by 4 bases, the J end by 4 bases, with 19 bases between.

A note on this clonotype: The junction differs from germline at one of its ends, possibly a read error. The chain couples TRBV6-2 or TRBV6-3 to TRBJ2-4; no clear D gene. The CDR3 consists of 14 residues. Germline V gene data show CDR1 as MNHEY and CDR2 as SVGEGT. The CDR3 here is CASSSQSDVPLRFF. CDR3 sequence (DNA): TGTGCCAGCAGTTCCCAATCCGACGTGCCCTTACGGTTCTTC.

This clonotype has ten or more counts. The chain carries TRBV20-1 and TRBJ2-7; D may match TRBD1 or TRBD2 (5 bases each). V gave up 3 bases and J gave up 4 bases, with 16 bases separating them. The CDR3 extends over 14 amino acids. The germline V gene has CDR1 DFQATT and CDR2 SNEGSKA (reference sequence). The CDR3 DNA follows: TGCAGTGCTAGTCCAGGGCTAGCCGAGTACGAGCAGTACTTC. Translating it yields CSASPGLAEYEQYF.

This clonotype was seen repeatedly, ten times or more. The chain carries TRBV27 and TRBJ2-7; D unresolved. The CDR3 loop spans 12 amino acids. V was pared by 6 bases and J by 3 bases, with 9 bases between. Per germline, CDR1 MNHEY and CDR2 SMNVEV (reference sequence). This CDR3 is CASRNSFYEQYF. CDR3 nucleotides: TGTGCCAGCAGAAATAGCTTCTACGAGCAGTACTTC.

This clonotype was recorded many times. As DNA, the CDR3 is TGTGCCAGCAGTGAAAGATCGGGGGGCGAAGAGACCCAGTACTTC. This sequence encodes CASSERSGGEETQYF. The chain carries TRBV2 and TRBJ2-5; possible D gene TRBD2, 7 bases. V was clipped by 2 bases and J by 3 bases, with 13 bases between them. Germline CDR1 and CDR2: SNHLY and FYNNEI. CDR3 length: 15 amino acids. Full variable domain (remainder filled in from reference TRBV2 and TRBJ2-5): EPEVTQTPSHQVTQMGQEVILRCVPISNHLYFYWYRQILGQKVEFLVSFYNNEISEKSEIFDDQFSVERPDGSNFTLKIRSTKLEDSAMYFCASSERSGGEETQYFGPGTRLLVL.

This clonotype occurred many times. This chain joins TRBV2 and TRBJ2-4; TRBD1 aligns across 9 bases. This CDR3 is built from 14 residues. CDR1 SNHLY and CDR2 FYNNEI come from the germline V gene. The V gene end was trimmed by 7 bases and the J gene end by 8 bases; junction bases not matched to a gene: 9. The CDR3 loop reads CASKKDRGGDIQYF. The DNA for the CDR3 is TGTGCCAGCAAGAAGGACAGGGGAGGGGACATTCAGTACTTC. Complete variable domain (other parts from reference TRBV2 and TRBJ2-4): EPEVTQTPSHQVTQMGQEVILRCVPISNHLYFYWYRQILGQKVEFLVSFYNNEISEKSEIFDDQFSVERPDGSNFTLKIRSTKLEDSAMYFCASKKDRGGDIQYFGAGTRLSVL.

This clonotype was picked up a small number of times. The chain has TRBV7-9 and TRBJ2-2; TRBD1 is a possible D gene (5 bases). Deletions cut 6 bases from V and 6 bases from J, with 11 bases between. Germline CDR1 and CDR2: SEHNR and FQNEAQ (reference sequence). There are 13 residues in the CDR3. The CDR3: CASSQKQAGELFF. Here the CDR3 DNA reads TGTGCCAGCAGTCAAAAACAGGCCGGGGAGCTGTTTTTT.